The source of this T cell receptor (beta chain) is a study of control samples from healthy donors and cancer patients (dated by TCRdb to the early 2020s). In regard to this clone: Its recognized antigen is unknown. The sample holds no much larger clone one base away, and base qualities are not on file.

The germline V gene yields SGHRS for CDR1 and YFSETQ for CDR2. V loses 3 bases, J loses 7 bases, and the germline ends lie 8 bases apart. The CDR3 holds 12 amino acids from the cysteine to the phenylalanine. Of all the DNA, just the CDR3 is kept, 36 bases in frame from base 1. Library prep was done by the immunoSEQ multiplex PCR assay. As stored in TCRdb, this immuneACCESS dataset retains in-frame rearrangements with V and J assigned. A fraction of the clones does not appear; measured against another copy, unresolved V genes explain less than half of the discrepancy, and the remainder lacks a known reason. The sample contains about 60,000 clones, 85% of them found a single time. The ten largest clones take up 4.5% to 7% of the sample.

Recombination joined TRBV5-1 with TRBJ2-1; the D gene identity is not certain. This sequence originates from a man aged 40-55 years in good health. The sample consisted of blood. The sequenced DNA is TGCGCCAGCAGCTCAGTGATAAATGAGCAGTTCTTC. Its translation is CASSSVINEQFF.